Listed here is a single T cell receptor beta chain. Its antigen is unidentified. The authors made TCR beta cDNA libraries by 5'RACE template switching. This switching added a universal primer site and UMIs. TCRdb reprocessed the 5' RACE reads and keeps a single row for each CDR3 protein, giving no DNA. Its clone listing holds fewer than 400,000 distinct CDR3 sequences. Germline values: CDR1 MNHEY, CDR2 SMNVEV (reference sequence). The CDR3 consists of 14 residues. This specimen belongs to a study of T cells expressing NK-cell markers. Across the study: The study drew TCR beta repertoires from sorted CD3+CD56+NKG2C+, CD3+CD56+NKG2C- and CD3+CD56-NKG2C+ T cells. Findings of the study overall: The contribution of dominant NKG2C+ clonotypes to CD8+ T cells in five to seven donors was roughly 1.0-8%.

The V and J genes are TRBV27 and TRBJ1-1; TCRdb names TRBD1, which stays unverified in the absence of DNA. Sequencing was performed on blood T cells: a sorted CD56 or NKG2C T cell subset, CD4+ or CD8+ T cells, or bulk PBMC T cells (not recorded which). This TCR was sampled from a woman in her fifties or sixties in good health. The CDR3 sequence: CASARQVLNTEAFF.